This entry is about one TCR beta chain. The antigen is not known. The CDR3 length is 14 residues. V was pared by 2 bases and J by 4 bases, with 11 bases between. Per germline, CDR1 LGHNA and CDR2 YSLEER. The entry originates in a study of human T cells and chemical hapten exposure. Study background: A roughly 2 cm by roughly 2 cm inner upper arm patch received 2% DPC for sensitization. Mainly, slight library volume differences in the pool made TCR yields vary. Upper-back patches of 0.01% DPC were read at 6 days.

Overall study results and limits: TCRs exceeding 1 in 1000 frequency stayed unchanged with DPC sensitization.

TCRdb re-called the RACE reads with MiXCR, one entry per CDR3 protein. The repertoire holds just under 350,000 distinct CDR3 sequences, with under 9% as singletons. The sample's time point: patch test 1, 2 weeks after DPC sensitization. The treatment: therapeutic diphenylcyclopropenone sensitization with weekly scalp DPC. The sequencing here drew on whole blood, taken in connection with sensitization to the hapten diphenylcyclopropenone (DPC). V gene TRBV4-3 combines with J gene TRBJ1-2, with D uncertain. The clonotype was recovered from a woman aged 18 to 35 with alopecia areata. Some clones in this sample may be carry-over from other donors' samples. For the CDR3, the DNA is TGCGCCAGCAGCCAAAGCCGGACCACCTATGGCTACACCTTC. This codes for CASSQSRTTYGYTF.